This entry is about one TCR beta chain. This record comes from a study of response to subunit inactivated influenza vaccine. TCRdb passed the RT-PCR reads through MiXCR, listing each CDR3 protein once. The repertoire holds 610,000 or so distinct CDR3 sequences, with about 15% as singletons. V was clipped by 4 bases and J by 1 base; unmatched bases: 12. There are 17 residues in the CDR3. The germline V gene has CDR1 SGHRS and CDR2 YFSETQ. Sequenced material: PBMCs from blood, taken 11 to 12 days after vaccination. The chain couples TRBV5-1 to TRBJ2-7; TRBD1 matches at 9 bases. The TCR comes from a man in his forties or fifties who received an inactivated influenza vaccine. The DNA for the CDR3 is TGCGCCAGCAGCCAAGGGACAGGGACCCGAATTTCCTACGAGCAGTACTTC. This translates into CASSQGTGTRISYEQYF.